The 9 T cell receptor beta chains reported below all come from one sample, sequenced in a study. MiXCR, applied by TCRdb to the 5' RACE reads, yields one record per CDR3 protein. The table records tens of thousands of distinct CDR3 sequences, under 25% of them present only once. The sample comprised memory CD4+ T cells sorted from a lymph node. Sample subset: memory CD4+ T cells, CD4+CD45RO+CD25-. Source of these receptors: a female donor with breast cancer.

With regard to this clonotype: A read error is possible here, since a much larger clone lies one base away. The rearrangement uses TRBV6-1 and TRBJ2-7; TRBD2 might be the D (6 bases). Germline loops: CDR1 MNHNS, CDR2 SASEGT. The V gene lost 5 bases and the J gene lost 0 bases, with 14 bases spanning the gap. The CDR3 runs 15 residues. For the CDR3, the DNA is TGTGCCAGCAGTTGCAGGAGGGCCCCCTCCTACGAGCAGTACTTC. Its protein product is CASSCRRAPSYEQYF.

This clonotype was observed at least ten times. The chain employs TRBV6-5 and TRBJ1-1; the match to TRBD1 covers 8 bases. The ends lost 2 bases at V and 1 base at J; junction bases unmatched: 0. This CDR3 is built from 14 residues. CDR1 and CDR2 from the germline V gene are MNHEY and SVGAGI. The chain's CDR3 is CASSYDRGNTEAFF. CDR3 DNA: TGTGCCAGCAGTTACGACAGGGGGAACACTGAAGCTTTCTTT.

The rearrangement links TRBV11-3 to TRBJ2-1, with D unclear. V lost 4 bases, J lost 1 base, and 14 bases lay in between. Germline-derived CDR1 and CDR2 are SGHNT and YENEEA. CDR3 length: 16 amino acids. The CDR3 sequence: CASSSPGRLSYNEQFF. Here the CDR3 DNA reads TGTGCCAGCAGCTCCCCAGGACGGCTATCCTACAATGAGCAGTTCTTC.

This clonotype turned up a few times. DNA for the CDR3: TGTGCCAGCAGCCCAGCAAACCAAGAGACCCAGTACTTC. Residues: CASSPANQETQYF. This sequence joins TRBV7-3 and TRBJ2-5; D remains unclear. Trimming took 5 bases from V and 0 from J, leaving 7 bases between them. CDR3 length equals 13 residues. The germline gives CDR1 SGHTA, CDR2 FQGTGA.

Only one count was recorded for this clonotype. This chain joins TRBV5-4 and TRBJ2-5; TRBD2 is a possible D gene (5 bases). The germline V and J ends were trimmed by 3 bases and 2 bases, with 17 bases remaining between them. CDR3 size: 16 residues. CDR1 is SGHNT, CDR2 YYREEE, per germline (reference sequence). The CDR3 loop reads CASSSPPGSGQETQYF. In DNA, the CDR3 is TGTGCCAGCAGCTCACCGCCGGGATCGGGGCAAGAGACCCAGTACTTC.

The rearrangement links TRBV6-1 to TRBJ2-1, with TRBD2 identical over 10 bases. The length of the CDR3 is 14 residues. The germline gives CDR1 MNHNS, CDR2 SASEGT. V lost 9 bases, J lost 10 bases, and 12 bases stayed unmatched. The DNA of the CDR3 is TGTGCCAGTAGACAGGGGCTAGCGGGAGACGAGCAGTTCTTC. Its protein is CASRQGLAGDEQFF.

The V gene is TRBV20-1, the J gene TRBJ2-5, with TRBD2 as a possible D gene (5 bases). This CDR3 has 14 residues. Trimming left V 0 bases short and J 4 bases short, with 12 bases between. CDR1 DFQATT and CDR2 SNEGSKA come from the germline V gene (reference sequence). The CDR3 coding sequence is TGCAGTGCTAGAGACCCCCGACTACTAGAGACCCAGTACTTC. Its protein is CSARDPRLLETQYF.

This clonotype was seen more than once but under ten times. The CDR3, as DNA: TGTGCCAGCAGCTTAACAGGAACCTACGAGCAGTACTTC. As protein: CASSLTGTYEQYF. This rearrangement joins TRBV7-2 to TRBJ2-7, with a weak D call TRBD1 (5 bases). The CDR3 contains 13 residues. V was clipped by 2 bases and J by 2 bases, with 7 bases between them. The germline CDR1 and CDR2 sequences are SGHTA and FQGNSA. Filled out from reference TRBV7-2 and TRBJ2-7, the complete variable domain reads GAGVSQSPSNKVTEKGKDVELRCDPISGHTALYWYRQSLGQGLEFLIYFQGNSAPDKSGLPSDRFSAERTGGSVSTLTIQRTQQEDSAVYLCASSLTGTYEQYFGPGTRLTVT.

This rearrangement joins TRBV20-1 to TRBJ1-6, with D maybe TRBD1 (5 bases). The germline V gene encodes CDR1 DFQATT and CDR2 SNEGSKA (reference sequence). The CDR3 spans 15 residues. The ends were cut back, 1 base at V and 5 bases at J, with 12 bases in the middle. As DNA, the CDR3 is TGCAGTGCTAGAGGAGTGACAGCGAATAATTCACCCCTCCACTTT. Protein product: CSARGVTANNSPLHF.